These 23 T cell receptor beta chains were sequenced from one sample in a study of shared clonotypes between healthy human individuals (TCRdb year 2020). Library preparation used the immunoSEQ multiplex PCR assay. TCRdb took this table from immuneACCESS and kept in-frame rearrangements with V and J called. Such tables lack part of the clones; where checked against another copy, unresolved V genes explain under half of the gap, and the rest is unexplained. The sample table contains roughly 2,500,000 clones; only one count was recorded for approximately 93% of them. The top ten hold approximately 0.35% of the sample. Sequencing was done on a sample of naive CD4+ T cells from PBMCs. The cell subset or site label for this specimen denotes: CD45RA+ positively selected. The origin of the receptors is a man between 18 and 29 years old in good health. Some clones in this sample may be carry-over from other donors' samples.

The chain links TRBV9 to TRBJ2-3; TRBD2 is a possible D gene (5 bases). V lost 4 bases and J 4 bases, leaving 16 bases between the germline ends. The CDR3 is 15 residues long. Germline lookup yields CDR1 SGDLS and CDR2 YYNGEE. CDR3 protein: CASSKGPREADTQYF. CDR3 nucleotide sequence: TGTGCCAGCAGCAAAGGCCCCCGGGAAGCAGATACGCAGTATTTT.

J is TRBJ2-3 and V is TRBV4-3, with TRBD2 matching over 8 bases. The CDR3 length is 13 residues. V lost 6 bases, J lost 3 bases, and 2 bases stayed unmatched. CDR1 is LGHNA, CDR2 YSLEER, per germline. The CDR3 loop reads CASSRGGTDTQYF. CDR3 sequence (DNA): TGCGCCAGCAGTCGGGGGGGGACAGATACGCAGTATTTT.

The chain has TRBV7-9 and TRBJ1-2; a possible D gene is TRBD1 (6 bases). Germline CDR1 is SEHNR and CDR2 is FQNEAQ (reference sequence). The CDR3 sequence is 17 residues long. V dropped 2 bases and J dropped 1 base, with 17 bases sitting between them. CDR3 sequence: CASSLRGADRRNYGYTF. CDR3 coding DNA: TGTGCCAGCAGCTTACGTGGGGCGGACAGACGTAACTATGGCTACACCTTC.

The J gene is TRBJ2-7, the V gene TRBV6-5; D is perhaps TRBD2 (5 bases). V was shortened by 10 bases and J by 3 bases, with 10 bases between the two germline ends. There are 11 residues in the CDR3. Germline loops: CDR1 MNHEY, CDR2 SVGAGI. DNA of the CDR3: TGTGCCACCGCCGAGGGCTACGAGCAGTACTTC. Translating gives CATAEGYEQYF.

This clone was counted once. The V call is TRBV29-1, the J call TRBJ1-1, with a tentative D call TRBD1 (5 bases). V dropped 7 bases and J dropped 3 bases, with 24 bases sitting between them. CDR3 length: 16 residues. Germline V gene sequence: CDR1 SQVTM, CDR2 ANQGSEA. DNA of the CDR3: TGCAGCGGTGCAATATCCGCTTCGGCCAGGGACACTGAAGCTTTCTTT. It translates to CSGAISASARDTEAFF.

The V call is TRBV5-1, the J call TRBJ2-3; D possibly corresponds to TRBD1 (5 bases). CDR1 and CDR2 (germline): SGHRS, YFSETQ. CDR3 size: 17 residues. The germline V and J ends were trimmed by 3 bases and 4 bases, with 21 bases remaining between them. The CDR3 loop reads CASSSEGHSTGADTQYF. As DNA, the CDR3 is TGCGCCAGCAGCTCTGAAGGCCATTCAACAGGTGCAGATACGCAGTATTTT.

This sequence joins TRBV28 and TRBJ2-7, with 7 positions matching TRBD2. The length of the CDR3 is 14 residues. Per the germline V gene, CDR1 is MDHEN and CDR2 is SYDVKM. With 2 bases clipped from V and 5 bases from J, the junction kept 6 bases outside the gene matches. CDR3 residues: CASSLVRENHEQYF. For the CDR3, the DNA is TGTGCCAGCAGTTTAGTGCGGGAGAACCACGAGCAGTACTTC.

This rearrangement joins TRBV10-3 to TRBJ2-7, with unresolved D. V lost 2 bases and J lost 2, with 10 bases in between. The CDR3 has 14 amino acids. The germline V gene encodes CDR1 ENHRY and CDR2 SYGVKD. DNA of the CDR3: TGTGCCATCAGTGAGCAAGTCGGTACCTACGAGCAGTACTTC. This codes for CAISEQVGTYEQYF.

This chain uses TRBV6-1 with TRBJ2-7; either TRBD1 or TRBD2 may fit D (5 bases each). CDR1 is MNHNS and CDR2 is SASEGT in the germline V gene. This CDR3 has 11 amino acids. The CDR3: CVNRDAYEQYF. In nucleotides, the CDR3 is TGTGTCAACCGGGACGCCTACGAGCAGTACTTC.

V is TRBV4-2 and J is TRBJ1-1; maybe TRBD1 (5 bases). CDR1 is LGHNA and CDR2 is YNFKEQ in the germline V gene. Trimming left V 4 bases short and J 0 bases short, with 18 bases between. The length of the CDR3 is 17 residues. CDR3 DNA sequence: TGTGCCAGCAGCCCACTCCCCGAGACAGCTGTGAACACTGAAGCTTTCTTT. Translation gives CASSPLPETAVNTEAFF.

About this clone: It may be a read error: a sequence one base away is much more abundant. The chain has TRBV11-3 and TRBJ2-1, with D perhaps TRBD1 (6 bases). The CDR3 is 12 residues long. V was pared by 5 bases and J by 8 bases, with 10 bases between. The germline CDR1 and CDR2 sequences are SGHNT and YENEEA. CDR3 protein: CASSPQGYEQFF. Here the CDR3 DNA reads TGTGCCAGCAGCCCACAGGGCTATGAGCAGTTCTTC.

The chain links TRBV9 to TRBJ2-2; the match to TRBD2 covers 8 bases. V lost 4 bases and J lost 0; bases outside the gene matches: 8. CDR1 and CDR2 from the germline V gene are SGDLS and YYNGEE. This CDR3 region has 17 residues. CDR3 region: CASSYPGGGPNTGELFF. In DNA, the CDR3 is TGTGCCAGCAGCTACCCCGGGGGGGGGCCGAACACCGGGGAGCTGTTTTTT.

The rearrangement uses TRBV27 and TRBJ2-7; tentative D call: TRBD2 (5 bases). Trimming pared 0 bases from V and 7 bases from J, leaving 13 bases between. CDR3 length equals 14 residues. Germline-derived CDR1 and CDR2 are MNHEY and SMNVEV (reference sequence). The chain's CDR3 is CASSLSNLAREQYF. DNA for the CDR3: TGTGCCAGCAGTTTATCGAACCTAGCCCGGGAGCAGTACTTC.

This clone was seen just once. The gene calls are TRBV7-2 and TRBJ1-5; D is unresolved. V shed 0 bases and J shed 1 base, with 10 bases lying between them. Germline CDR1 and CDR2: SGHTA and FQGNSA. The CDR3 is 16 residues long. For the CDR3, the DNA is TGTGCCAGCAGCTTAGCTCCAGACTACAGCAATCAGCCCCAGCATTTT. As protein: CASSLAPDYSNQPQHF. The variable domain in full, completed from reference TRBV7-2 and TRBJ1-5, reads GAGVSQSPSNKVTEKGKDVELRCDPISGHTALYWYRQSLGQGLEFLIYFQGNSAPDKSGLPSDRFSAERTGGSVSTLTIQRTQQEDSAVYLCASSLAPDYSNQPQHFGDGTRLSIL.

This chain connects TRBV6-1 to TRBJ2-3, with D possibly matching TRBD2 (5 bases). Germline V lookup: CDR1 MNHNS, CDR2 SASEGT. This CDR3 has 18 amino acids. V lost 4 bases to trimming and J lost 0 bases, with 20 bases between them. CDR3 coding DNA: TGTGCCAGCAGTGCCACGGGGTTTCGGCGCTCTAGCACAGATACGCAGTATTTT. As protein: CASSATGFRRSSTDTQYF.

The CDR3 nucleotides are TGTGCCAGCAGTGAACGCCGGCTGGCACAGGTTGATCAGCCCCAGCATTTT. Protein product: CASSERRLAQVDQPQHF. The chain employs TRBV6-1 and TRBJ1-5, with a weak D call TRBD1 (5 bases). This CDR3 is built from 17 residues. CDR1 is MNHNS, CDR2 SASEGT, per germline. V was cut by 2 bases and J by 5 bases, with 19 bases left in between.

This rearrangement joins TRBV5-1 to TRBJ2-3; 11 bases are shared with TRBD2. The J segment lost 10 bases and the V segment lost 5 bases, leaving 9 bases of the junction unmatched. This CDR3 has 14 residues. Germline-derived CDR1 and CDR2 are SGHRS and YFSETQ. The CDR3 sequence: CASRLAGDSIAQYF. In DNA form, the CDR3 reads TGCGCCAGCAGACTAGCGGGAGATTCGATCGCGCAGTATTTT.

V usage is TRBV25-1 and J usage is TRBJ1-1; weak D call: TRBD1 (6 bases). Trimming removed 4 bases at V and 0 bases at J, with 9 bases between. Germline CDR1 reads MGHDK; CDR2 reads SYGVNS. The CDR3 contains 14 residues. CDR3 in DNA: TGTGCCAGCAGTGTGGGACATGTGAACACTGAAGCTTTCTTT. Protein sequence: CASSVGHVNTEAFF. Supplemented by reference TRBV25-1 and TRBJ1-1, the full variable domain reads EADIYQTPRYLVIGTGKKITLECSQTMGHDKMYWYQQDPGMELHLIHYSYGVNSTEKGDLSSESTVSRIRTEHFPLTLESARPSHTSQYLCASSVGHVNTEAFFGQGTRLTVV.

The rearrangement joins TRBV4-1 to TRBJ2-7, with 14 positions matching TRBD2. V dropped 5 bases and J dropped 3; count of bases not matched to a gene: 3. The CDR3 extends over 15 amino acids. Germline CDR1 is MGHRA and CDR2 is YSYEKL. CDR3 in amino acids: CASSSGLAGDYEQYF. The CDR3 region has the DNA TGCGCCAGCAGCTCGGGACTAGCGGGAGACTACGAGCAGTACTTC.

V gene TRBV7-2 combines with J gene TRBJ1-2; TRBD1 might be the D (6 bases). Trimming left V 5 bases short and J 3 bases short, with 19 bases between. This CDR3 has 16 amino acids. Germline loops: CDR1 SGHTA, CDR2 FQGNSA. The CDR3 loop is CASSPRGGRGDYGYTF. The CDR3 DNA sequence: TGTGCCAGCAGCCCCCGTGGGGGCAGAGGAGACTATGGCTACACCTTC.

The chain carries TRBV4-2 and TRBJ2-5; no definite D call. Deletions cut 1 base from V and 5 bases from J, with 11 bases between. Germline V gives CDR1 LGHNA, CDR2 YNFKEQ. The CDR3 runs to 14 residues. The CDR3 region has the DNA TGTGCCAGCAGCCAAGCTGCAAGTAGGGAGACCCAGTACTTC. Residues: CASSQAASRETQYF.

V gene TRBV2 combines with J gene TRBJ1-2; no definite D call. The CDR3 runs to 13 residues. The V end was cut by 5 bases, the J end by 7 bases, with 14 bases between. The germline V gene encodes CDR1 SNHLY and CDR2 FYNNEI. CDR3 DNA: TGTGCCAGCAGTCGGACGGCCGGTCTTGGCTACACCTTC. It specifies CASSRTAGLGYTF.

The J gene is TRBJ2-2, the V gene TRBV19; D may be TRBD1 (6 bases). The CDR3 sequence is 16 residues long. V was pared by 3 bases and J by 0 bases, with 11 bases between. The V gene's germline CDR1 is LNHDA and CDR2 SQIVND (reference sequence). CDR3: CASSMETGANTGELFF. The CDR3, as DNA: TGTGCCAGTAGTATGGAGACAGGCGCGAACACCGGGGAGCTGTTTTTT.